The 9 T cell receptor beta chains below all came from one sample that was sequenced in a study of OX40 agonist ivuxolimab in advanced cancers. The table came from immunoSEQ multiplex PCR; TCRdb's copy has only in-frame clones and leaves some out. The data contain tens of thousands of clones, 92% of them singletons. The source was CD4+ or CD8+ T cells sorted from blood, collected in a trial of the OX40 agonist ivuxolimab. The receptors derive from an adult with an advanced solid tumor such as melanoma, head and neck, liver or kidney cancer.

This clone has a single count. The V call is TRBV29-1, the J call TRBJ2-3, with 7 positions matching TRBD2. In germline, CDR1 is SQVTM, CDR2 ANQGSEA. V gave up 5 bases and J gave up 2 bases; unmatched junction bases: 4. The CDR3 loop spans 13 amino acids. The CDR3, as DNA: TGCAGCGTTCGGCGGGAGCTCACAGATACGCAGTATTTT. Residues: CSVRRELTDTQYF.

The rearrangement uses TRBV14 and TRBJ2-3, with D unclear. The CDR3 length is 18 residues. V shed 1 base and J shed 0 bases, with 17 bases lying between them. Germline V gives CDR1 SGHDN, CDR2 FVKESK. Here the CDR3 DNA reads TGTGCCAGCAGCCAAGGGTGGCTCCGCACTACTAGCACAGATACGCAGTATTTT. Translation: CASSQGWLRTTSTDTQYF.

The chain is built from TRBV9 and TRBJ2-2; 10 nucleotides match TRBD2. The V gene's germline CDR1 is SGDLS and CDR2 YYNGEE. The CDR3 is 17 residues long. The V gene end was trimmed by 0 bases and the J gene end by 4 bases; junction bases not matched to a gene: 6. DNA of the CDR3: TGTGCCAGCAGCGTAGCGCTAGCGGGAGCGGGCACCGGGGAGCTGTTTTTT. It is translated as CASSVALAGAGTGELFF.

The chain employs TRBV6-5 and TRBJ1-1, with D perhaps matching TRBD1 (6 bases). CDR1 is MNHEY and CDR2 is SVGAGI in the germline V gene. V was shortened by 0 bases and J by 3 bases, with 8 bases between the two germline ends. The CDR3 has 14 amino acids. Here the CDR3 DNA reads TGTGCCAGCAGTTACTCAGGGGGTTACACTGAAGCTTTCTTT. This encodes CASSYSGGYTEAFF.

As to this clone: Germline and junction disagree at one end, which may indicate a read error. The V gene is TRBV7-7, the J gene TRBJ2-3; 15 positions match TRBD2. Germline V gives CDR1 SSHAT, CDR2 FNYEAQ (reference sequence). The CDR3 has 19 residues. CDR3 protein: CASSLDLGLAGGPGDTQYF. CDR3 nucleotides: TGTGCTAGCAGCTTAGATCTTGGACTAGCGGGAGGGCCTGGGGATACGCAGTATTTT.

The chain employs TRBV6-1 and TRBJ2-1; TRBD2 matches 14 bases. The CDR3 is 17 amino acids. Germline V gene data show CDR1 as MNHNS and CDR2 as SASEGT. Germline trimming cut 4 bases from V and 6 bases from J; bases unmatched to any gene: 8. CDR3 in DNA: TGTGCCAGCAGTGGACTAGCGGGAGGGCCTCAGGGCAATGAGCAGTTCTTC. This sequence encodes CASSGLAGGPQGNEQFF.

V is TRBV6-4 and J is TRBJ2-7; 9 positions agree with TRBD2. V gave up 3 bases and J gave up 2 bases; unmatched junction bases: 2. Germline V gene data show CDR1 as MRHNA and CDR2 as SNTAGT. The CDR3 loop spans 14 amino acids. This chain's CDR3 is CASSELAGPYEQYF. In DNA form, the CDR3 reads TGTGCCAGCAGTGAACTAGCGGGCCCCTACGAGCAGTACTTC.

This chain connects TRBV5-1 to TRBJ2-2, with TRBD1 matching over 7 bases. Per germline, CDR1 SGHRS and CDR2 YFSETQ. V dropped 4 bases and J dropped 5; count of bases not matched to a gene: 11. CDR3 length: 16 amino acids. CDR3 sequence: CASSGRQGRGTGELFF. The CDR3 nucleotides read TGCGCCAGCAGCGGCCGACAGGGAAGAGGAACCGGGGAGCTGTTTTTT.

The gene calls are TRBV11-3 and TRBJ1-1, with D perhaps TRBD1 (6 bases). The length of the CDR3 is 16 residues. V lost 0 bases and J lost 0, with 11 bases in between. In germline, CDR1 is SGHNT, CDR2 YENEEA. The CDR3 reads CASSLETGGLNTEAFF. CDR3 bases: TGTGCCAGCAGCTTAGAGACAGGAGGTCTGAACACTGAAGCTTTCTTT.